This T cell receptor (beta chain) was sequenced in a study of T cell repertoires in cytomegalovirus infection. In the study overall: Public TCR beta signatures provided an indication of both CMV infection and a matching HLA type.

The germline V and J ends were trimmed by 2 bases and 0 bases, with 12 bases remaining between them. The CDR3 has 16 residues. Germline assignment: CDR1 MGHRA and CDR2 YSYEKL. Using its own MiXCR run on the reads, TCRdb lists one record per CDR3 protein. Here the sample spans 270,000 or so distinct CDR3 sequences, about 15% being singletons. Findings of the study overall: What dominated the ex vivo response were HLA-C-restricted CMV-specific TCR beta clonotypes. Cumulative public TCR beta family frequency identified carriers of CMV plus the relevant HLA.

As regards this clonotype: Its specificity is not known.

The gene calls are TRBV4-1 and TRBJ2-3; TRBD2 might be the D (6 bases). This clonotype was sampled from a human donor in good health (CMV status not recorded). Some clones in this sample may be carry-over from other donors' samples. Sequencing was done on a sample of CD8+ T cells from PBMCs. The CDR3 nucleotides are TGCGCCAGCAGCCAACCGGGACTCTTGAGCACAGATACGCAGTATTTT. Translated, it gives CASSQPGLLSTDTQYF.